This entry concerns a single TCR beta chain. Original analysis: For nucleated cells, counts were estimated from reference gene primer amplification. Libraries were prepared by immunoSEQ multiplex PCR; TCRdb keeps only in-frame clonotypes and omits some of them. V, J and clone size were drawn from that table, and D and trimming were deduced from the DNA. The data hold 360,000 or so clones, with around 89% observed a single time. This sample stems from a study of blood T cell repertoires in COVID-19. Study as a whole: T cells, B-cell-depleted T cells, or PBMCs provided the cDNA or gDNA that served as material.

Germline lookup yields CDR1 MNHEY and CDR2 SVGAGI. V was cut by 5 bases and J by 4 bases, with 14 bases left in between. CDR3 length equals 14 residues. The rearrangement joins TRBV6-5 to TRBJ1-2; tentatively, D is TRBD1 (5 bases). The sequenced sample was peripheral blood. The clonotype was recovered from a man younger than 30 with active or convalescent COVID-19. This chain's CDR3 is CASSTLGGSYGYTF. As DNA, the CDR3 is TGTGCCAGCAGTACCTTGGGGGGGTCCTATGGCTACACCTTC.